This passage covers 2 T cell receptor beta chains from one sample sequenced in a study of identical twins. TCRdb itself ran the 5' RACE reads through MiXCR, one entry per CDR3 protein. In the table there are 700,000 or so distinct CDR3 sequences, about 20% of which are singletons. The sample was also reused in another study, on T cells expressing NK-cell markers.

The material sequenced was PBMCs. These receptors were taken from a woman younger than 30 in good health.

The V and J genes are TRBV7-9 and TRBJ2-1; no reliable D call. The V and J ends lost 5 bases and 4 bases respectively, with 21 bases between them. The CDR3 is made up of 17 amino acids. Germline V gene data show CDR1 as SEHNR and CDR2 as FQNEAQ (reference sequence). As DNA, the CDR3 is TGTGCCAGCAGCCCCAAGATACCCCACGAAAATTACAATGAGCAGTTCTTC. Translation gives CASSPKIPHENYNEQFF.

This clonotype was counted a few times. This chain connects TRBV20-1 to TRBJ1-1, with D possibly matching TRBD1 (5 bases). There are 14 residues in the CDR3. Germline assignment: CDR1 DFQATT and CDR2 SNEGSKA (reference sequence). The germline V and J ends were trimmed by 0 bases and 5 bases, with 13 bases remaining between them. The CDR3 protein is CSAREGEGRTEAFF. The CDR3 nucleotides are TGCAGTGCTAGAGAGGGCGAGGGGCGGACTGAAGCTTTCTTT.